The 29 T cell receptor beta chains below were found in one sample sequenced in a study of human T cells and chemical hapten exposure. Time point meaning: patch test 3, about 24 weeks after DPC sensitization. Treatment in this sample: therapeutic diphenylcyclopropenone sensitization with weekly scalp DPC. A single record per CDR3 protein comes from TCRdb applying MiXCR to the RACE reads. The data show about 190,000 distinct CDR3 sequences, with around 25% seen just once and about 2.3% held by the top ten. The source material was whole blood, sampled in connection with sensitization to the hapten diphenylcyclopropenone (DPC). These receptors came from a woman between 40 and 55 years old with alopecia areata. Some clones in this sample may be carry-over from other donors' samples.

V usage is TRBV20-1 and J usage is TRBJ2-3, with 14 bases identical to TRBD2. There are 15 residues in the CDR3. CDR1 is DFQATT and CDR2 is SNEGSKA in the germline V gene (reference sequence). Losses at the gene ends were 5 bases for V and 8 bases for J; bases not matched to a gene: 9. The CDR3 DNA reads TGCAGTGCTCTGGAGGGGACTAGCGGGAGACGTACGCAGTATTTT. This encodes CSALEGTSGRRTQYF.

This clonotype has a count of ten or more. The chain employs TRBV29-1 and TRBJ2-2, with a weak D call TRBD1 (5 bases). The germline CDR1 and CDR2 sequences are SQVTM and ANQGSEA. CDR3 size: 13 residues. Trimming shortened V by 7 bases and J by 1 base, and 10 bases separated the two germline ends. The DNA of the CDR3 is TGCAGCGGAAGAACAGGGAACACCGGGGAGCTGTTTTTT. Translated, it gives CSGRTGNTGELFF.

V is TRBV11-1 and J is TRBJ2-5, with 15 nucleotides matching TRBD2. Trimming removed 5 bases from V and 0 bases from J; junction bases left unmatched: 7. Germline-derived CDR1 and CDR2 are SGHAT and FQDESV (reference sequence). This CDR3 comprises 18 residues. CDR3 loop: CASSSGLAGGGYQETQYF. Written as DNA, the CDR3 is TGTGCCAGCAGCAGCGGACTAGCGGGAGGGGGGTACCAAGAGACCCAGTACTTC. The full variable domain, its missing parts supplied by reference TRBV11-1 and TRBJ2-5, is EAEVAQSPRYKITEKSQAVAFWCDPISGHATLYWYRQILGQGPELLVQFQDESVVDDSQLPKDRFSAERLKGVDSTLKIQPAELGDSAMYLCASSSGLAGGGYQETQYFGPGTRLLVL.

The chain is built from TRBV6-5 and TRBJ1-6, with D uncertain. The germline CDR1 and CDR2 sequences are MNHEY and SVGAGI. This CDR3 has 15 amino acids. The V gene lost 4 bases and the J gene lost 6 bases, with 13 bases spanning the gap. CDR3 DNA sequence: TGTGCCAGCAGTTTAACAGCAGATCTTAATTCACCCCTCCACTTT. Amino acids: CASSLTADLNSPLHF.

The V call is TRBV5-6, the J call TRBJ1-2; tentatively, D is TRBD1 (6 bases). The germline V gene encodes CDR1 SGHDT and CDR2 YYEEEE. The CDR3 covers 14 residues. The V gene lost 6 bases and the J gene lost 1 base, with 13 bases spanning the gap. The CDR3 sequence: CASTPGGGNYGYTF. CDR3 in DNA: TGTGCCAGCACGCCGGGGGGCGGTAACTATGGCTACACCTTC.

This clonotype was seen a few times. V gene TRBV11-3 combines with J gene TRBJ1-1, with 12 bases fitting TRBD1. The CDR3 is made up of 14 amino acids. Per the germline V gene, CDR1 is SGHNT and CDR2 is YENEEA. V gave up 4 bases and J gave up 4 bases; unmatched junction bases: 1. The CDR3 spells CASSSGQGATEAFF. In DNA, the CDR3 is TGTGCCAGCAGCTCGGGACAGGGGGCCACTGAAGCTTTCTTT.

The chain joins TRBV12-3 or TRBV12-4 to TRBJ2-1; 7 bases line up with TRBD2. Trimming took 6 bases from V and 6 from J; bases not matched to a gene: 5. The CDR3 totals 13 residues. This CDR3 is CASRGLPLNEQFF. Written as DNA, the CDR3 is TGTGCCAGCAGGGGACTACCACTCAATGAGCAGTTCTTC.

CDR3 nucleotide sequence: TGTGCCAGCACCCGAAGCGGCAGGGGGCCGTCGGTAGAGACCCAGTACTTC. It is translated as CASTRSGRGPSVETQYF. The gene calls are TRBV4-2 and TRBJ2-5; 8 nucleotides agree with TRBD1. CDR3 length equals 17 residues. CDR1 and CDR2 from the germline V gene are LGHNA and YNFKEQ. The ends lost 7 bases at V and 4 bases at J; junction bases unmatched: 17.

This chain joins TRBV29-1 and TRBJ2-1; unclear D gene. CDR1 is SQVTM and CDR2 is ANQGSEA in the germline V gene. Trimming took off 6 bases at V and 10 bases at J, with 19 bases between the two ends. The CDR3 contains 13 residues. The CDR3 loop reads CSVTPGPSQEQFF. In DNA, the CDR3 is TGCAGCGTAACCCCTGGACCTTCTCAGGAGCAGTTCTTC.

This clonotype occurred once. CDR3 amino acids: CASLRDTGELFF. The CDR3 nucleotides read TGTGCCAGCCTTAGGGACACCGGGGAGCTGTTTTTT. V and J are TRBV2 and TRBJ2-2; D not resolved. This CDR3 contains 12 residues. Germline V CDR1 and CDR2: SNHLY, FYNNEI. Trimming removed 8 bases at V and 3 bases at J, with 7 bases between.

V usage is TRBV10-3 and J usage is TRBJ2-7, with 13 bases that match TRBD2. Germline V gene data show CDR1 as ENHRY and CDR2 as SYGVKD. V trimming: 6 bases; J trimming: 2 bases; junction bases outside the gene matches: 1. The CDR3 covers 14 residues. CDR3 nucleotides: TGTGCCATCAGCGGGACTAGCGGGGCCTACGAGCAGTACTTC. Translated: CAISGTSGAYEQYF.

This clonotype was counted many times. This sequence joins TRBV7-9 and TRBJ1-1, with D unresolved. This CDR3 comprises 13 residues. V lost 1 base to trimming and J lost 1 base, with 4 bases between them. CDR1 is SEHNR and CDR2 is FQNEAQ in the germline V gene (reference sequence). Written as DNA, the CDR3 is TGTGCCAGCAGCTTAGAAGGGAACACTGAAGCTTTCTTT. Its protein is CASSLEGNTEAFF.

This clonotype was detected only a few times. J is TRBJ2-3 and V is TRBV7-2, with 7 bases matching TRBD2. The J segment lost 1 base and the V segment lost 5 bases, leaving 9 bases of the junction unmatched. The CDR3 totals 16 residues. Germline V lookup: CDR1 SGHTA, CDR2 FQGNSA. This CDR3 is CASSSGIMGRTDTQYF. Written as DNA, the CDR3 is TGTGCCAGCAGCAGCGGGATTATGGGGCGCACAGATACGCAGTATTTT.

This clonotype turned up a few times. The chain links TRBV5-5 to TRBJ2-4; D unclear. The CDR3 is made up of 15 amino acids. From germline, CDR1 is SGHKS and CDR2 YYEKEE (reference sequence). V shed 0 bases and J shed 7 bases, with 14 bases lying between them. CDR3 DNA: TGTGCCAGCAGCTTGGCCGGTAACGTGGGTAACATTCAGTACTTC. Its protein product is CASSLAGNVGNIQYF.

The genes are TRBV20-1 and TRBJ1-4, with D possibly TRBD1 on 5 matching bases. Germline V gene data show CDR1 as DFQATT and CDR2 as SNEGSKA (reference sequence). There are 13 residues in the CDR3. With 2 bases removed from V and 2 bases from J, the gap between germline ends came to 6 bases. DNA for the CDR3: TGCAGTGCTAGAAAGGGGACTAATGAAAAACTGTTTTTT. Protein product: CSARKGTNEKLFF.

This chain joins TRBV5-1 and TRBJ1-1; no reliable D call. This CDR3 region has 13 residues. V was clipped by 4 bases and J by 1 base, with 8 bases between them. Germline assignment: CDR1 SGHRS and CDR2 YFSETQ. CDR3: CASSTRQNTEAFF. The CDR3 bases are TGCGCCAGCAGCACCAGACAGAACACTGAAGCTTTCTTT. The full variable domain, in which reference TRBV5-1 and TRBJ1-1 provide the parts outside the CDR3, is KAGVTQTPRYLIKTRGQQVTLSCSPISGHRSVSWYQQTPGQGLQFLFEYFSETQRNKGNFPGRFSGRQFSNSRSEMNVSTLELGDSALYLCASSTRQNTEAFFGQGTRLTVV.

The J gene is TRBJ2-3, the V gene TRBV6-2 or TRBV6-3; 7 bases line up with TRBD2. J gave up 2 bases and V 7 bases, and 15 bases lay outside the gene matches. Germline V CDR1 and CDR2: MNHEY, SVGEGT. This CDR3 has 17 amino acids. The CDR3 region has the DNA TGTGCCAGCATCAGAGGCGGGACGGGACTATACACAGATACGCAGTATTTT. This translates into CASIRGGTGLYTDTQYF.

There are a few counts of this clonotype. The V call is TRBV6-5, the J call TRBJ1-3; no firm D call. Germline lookup yields CDR1 MNHEY and CDR2 SVGAGI. V lost 6 bases to trimming and J lost 4 bases, with 4 bases between them. The CDR3 length is 11 residues. The CDR3 DNA is TGTGCCAGCAGGATAGGAAACACCATATATTTT. Amino acid sequence: CASRIGNTIYF.

This clonotype was seen only a few times. The gene calls are TRBV7-2 and TRBJ2-1, with D uncertain. Germline V gene sequence: CDR1 SGHTA, CDR2 FQGNSA. This CDR3 spans 13 amino acids. Trimming shortened V by 5 bases and J by 4 bases, and 9 bases separated the two germline ends. CDR3 protein: CASSPPLYNEQFF. The CDR3 nucleotides are TGTGCCAGCAGCCCTCCGCTGTACAATGAGCAGTTCTTC.

The chain combines TRBV5-4 with TRBJ1-1; no definite D call. The CDR3 sequence is 12 residues long. Germline-derived CDR1 and CDR2 are SGHNT and YYREEE (reference sequence). V was cut by 0 bases and J by 6 bases, with 6 bases left in between. The CDR3 coding sequence is TGTGCCAGCAGCTTGGAGTACTCTGAAGCTTTCTTT. Residues: CASSLEYSEAFF.

The V and J genes are TRBV28 and TRBJ2-1; D possibly corresponds to TRBD1 (5 bases). Trimming shortened V by 8 bases and J by 3 bases, and 17 bases separated the two germline ends. Germline V gives CDR1 MDHEN, CDR2 SYDVKM. The CDR3 is 15 residues long. For the CDR3, the DNA is TGTGCCAGCTCGCATACCAGGGCCCTCTACAATGAGCAGTTCTTC. This gives the protein CASSHTRALYNEQFF.

This chain joins TRBV7-2 and TRBJ2-1; possible D gene TRBD1, 6 bases. Per the germline V gene, CDR1 is SGHTA and CDR2 is FQGNSA. The CDR3 consists of 15 residues. With 2 bases removed from V and 6 bases from J, the gap between germline ends came to 14 bases. The CDR3 DNA is TGTGCCAGCAGCTTAACCGGGACAACACGCAATGAGCAGTTCTTC. This encodes CASSLTGTTRNEQFF.

The V call is TRBV4-1, the J call TRBJ1-5, with no clear D. The CDR3 is 15 amino acids. Germline CDR1 MGHRA, CDR2 YSYEKL. Between the trimmed V and J ends, which lost 4 bases and 5 bases, there was a span of 15 bases. In DNA, the CDR3 is TGCGCCAGCAGCCTCCGGGGTGTAGGAGATCAGCCCCAGCATTTT. Amino acids: CASSLRGVGDQPQHF.

The chain has TRBV29-1 and TRBJ2-3; the match to TRBD2 covers 7 bases. Trimming cost V 6 bases and J 2 bases; bases outside gene matches: 5. This CDR3 contains 13 residues. Germline V gene data show CDR1 as SQVTM and CDR2 as ANQGSEA. The DNA of the CDR3 is TGCAGCGTGGGGGGGGGATTCACAGATACGCAGTATTTT. This gives the protein CSVGGGFTDTQYF.

In this sample, this clonotype turned up a few times. V gene TRBV6-1 combines with J gene TRBJ2-2, with 11 positions matching TRBD2. Per germline, CDR1 MNHNS and CDR2 SASEGT. V dropped 7 bases and J dropped 5; count of bases not matched to a gene: 0. The CDR3 spans 13 residues. The CDR3 spells CASTSGGTGELFF. The CDR3, as DNA: TGTGCCAGCACTAGCGGGGGGACCGGGGAGCTGTTTTTT.

This clonotype was recorded many times. V and J are TRBV12-3 or TRBV12-4 and TRBJ1-6; D ambiguous. Trimming left V 5 bases short and J 7 bases short, with 15 bases between. The CDR3 sequence is 15 residues long. DNA of the CDR3: TGTGCCAGCAGTCGAGTCGGGCAGATGAATTCACCCCTCCACTTT. This gives the protein CASSRVGQMNSPLHF.

This rearrangement joins TRBV6-5 to TRBJ1-4, with 9 bases matching TRBD1. Germline V CDR1 and CDR2: MNHEY, SVGAGI. This CDR3 contains 17 residues. Trimming removed 2 bases from V and 8 bases from J; junction bases left unmatched: 12. The CDR3 protein is CASSYIRGGTGLEKLFF. The CDR3 nucleotides are TGTGCCAGCAGTTACATACGGGGCGGGACAGGGCTAGAAAAACTGTTTTTT.

There are a few counts of this clonotype. The chain uses TRBV7-3 and TRBJ2-7, with a tentative D call TRBD1 (5 bases). In germline, CDR1 is SGHTA, CDR2 FQGTGA. The CDR3 is made up of 15 amino acids. The V end was cut by 11 bases, the J end by 2 bases, with 22 bases between. This chain's CDR3 is CAGPYGAHPAYEQYF. Here the CDR3 DNA reads TGTGCCGGGCCCTATGGGGCCCATCCAGCCTACGAGCAGTACTTC.

The chain links TRBV7-6 to TRBJ2-5; D unresolved. Trimming removed 5 bases from V and 1 base from J, with 8 bases in between. Germline V CDR1 and CDR2: SGHVS, FNYEAQ. This CDR3 is 13 amino acids long. CDR3: CASSPDFQETQYF. CDR3 in DNA: TGTGCCAGCAGCCCCGACTTCCAAGAGACCCAGTACTTC.